This entry is about one T cell receptor (beta chain). As yet, its antigen is unknown. The data were obtained in a study of blood T cells in healthy people across ages. Study-wide findings and caveats: Considered underestimates were the diversity estimates obtained from one million T cells. PBMCs went unsorted, and a conclusive naive versus antigen-experienced comparison was therefore prevented.

A second PCR, run for roughly 7 to 12 cycles, used a sample-barcoded 5' primer plus a J-beta primer mix. TCRdb re-called the 5' RACE reads through MiXCR, storing one row per CDR3 protein. This sample yields approximately 2,000,000 distinct CDR3 sequences, of which about 39% are seen a single time; 20% to 25% belongs to the top ten. This CDR3 spans 14 amino acids. Looked up from germline, CDR1 is MNHNY and CDR2 is SVGAGI (reference sequence). The V and J ends lost 5 bases and 2 bases respectively, with 9 bases between them. The specimen was blood. This clonotype originated in a human donor in good health. The chain couples TRBV6-6 to TRBJ2-2; the D gene is possibly TRBD2 (5 bases). CDR3 sequence reads: CASSPTTNTGELFF. In DNA form, the CDR3 reads TGTGCCAGCAGTCCGACTACAAACACCGGGGAGCTGTTTTTT.